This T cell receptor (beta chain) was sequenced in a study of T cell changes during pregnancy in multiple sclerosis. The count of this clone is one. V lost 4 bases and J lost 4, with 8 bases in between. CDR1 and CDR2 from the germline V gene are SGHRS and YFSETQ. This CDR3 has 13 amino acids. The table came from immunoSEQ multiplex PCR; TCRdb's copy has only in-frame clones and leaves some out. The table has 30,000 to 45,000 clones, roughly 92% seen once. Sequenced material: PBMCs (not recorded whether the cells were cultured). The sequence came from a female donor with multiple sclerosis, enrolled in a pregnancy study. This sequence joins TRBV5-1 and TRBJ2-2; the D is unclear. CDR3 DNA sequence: TGCGCCAGCAGCCAGGTTGGCACCGGGGAGCTGTTTTTT. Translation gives CASSQVGTGELFF. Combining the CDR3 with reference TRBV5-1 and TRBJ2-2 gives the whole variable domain KAGVTQTPRYLIKTRGQQVTLSCSPISGHRSVSWYQQTPGQGLQFLFEYFSETQRNKGNFPGRFSGRQFSNSRSEMNVSTLELGDSALYLCASSQVGTGELFFGEGSRLTVL.